Listed below are T cell receptor beta chains from one sample, sequenced in a study of cytomegalovirus exposure and HLA in healthy donors. TCRdb keeps only in-frame clones here, not all; method: immunoSEQ multiplex PCR. The table shows some 180,000 clones, with around 87% occurring only once. Material: PBMCs. The receptors originated from a boy between 2 and 15 years old in good health and CMV-seronegative. Both conserved end residues are part of each CDR3. D genes are given only for firm matches. Size is omitted from some rows. Given values are once, few, many or a class for expanded clones.

>TRBV21-1|TRBJ2-3|NA|NA
CASPMTGARTDTQYF
TGTGCCAGTCCAATGACAGGGGCCCGCACAGATACGCAGTATTTT
>TRBV28|TRBJ1-2|NA|TRBD1
CASSRPGQGSPNYGYTF
TGTGCCAGCAGCCGCCCGGGACAGGGATCCCCTAACTATGGCTACACCTTC
>TRBV7-6|TRBJ1-2|NA|NA
CASSLGWGANYGYTF
TGTGCCAGCAGCTTAGGGTGGGGAGCTAACTATGGCTACACCTTC
>TRBV11-2|TRBJ2-7|NA|NA
CASSLVPGFGYEQYF
TGTGCCAGCAGCTTAGTCCCGGGGTTCGGCTACGAGCAGTACTTC
>TRBV2|TRBJ1-5|NA|TRBD1
CASTGTGVLNQPQHF
TGTGCCAGCACCGGGACAGGGGTGCTCAATCAGCCCCAGCATTTT
>TRBV6-5|TRBJ2-7|NA|NA
CASSSVYEQYF
TGTGCCAGCAGCTCAGTTTACGAGCAGTACTTC
>TRBV18|TRBJ2-1|NA|TRBD2
CASLAGGGDEQFF
TGTGCCAGCCTGGCTGGCGGGGGAGATGAGCAGTTCTTC
>TRBV6-5|TRBJ2-3|NA|NA
CASSYSSFGTDTQYF
TGTGCCAGCAGTTACTCTAGCTTCGGCACAGATACGCAGTATTTT
>TRBV15|TRBJ2-5|NA|NA
CATSRDLPFSQYF
TGTGCCACCAGCAGAGATCTCCCGTTTTCGCAGTACTTC
>TRBV27|TRBJ2-7|NA|TRBD2
CASSPLGAGDGSEQYF
TGTGCCAGCAGCCCCCTGGGAGCGGGAGACGGGAGCGAGCAGTACTTC
>TRBV29-1|TRBJ2-5|NA|TRBD2
CSVSGGAQETQYF
TGCAGCGTTAGCGGGGGGGCCCAAGAGACCCAGTACTTC
>TRBV5-4|TRBJ2-7|NA|TRBD1
CASSWDRGGSIEQYF
TGTGCCAGCAGCTGGGACAGGGGTGGTAGTATCGAGCAGTACTTC
>TRBV4-1|TRBJ1-4|NA|NA
CASSQDPTQLFF
TGCGCCAGCAGCCAAGATCCGACTCAACTGTTTTTT
>TRBV27|TRBJ2-2|NA|TRBD2
CASRSGRGTGELFF
TGTGCCAGCCGTAGCGGGAGAGGTACCGGGGAGCTGTTTTTT
>TRBV6-4|TRBJ2-5|NA|TRBD2
CARLLTSGVQETQYF
TGTGCCAGACTCTTAACTAGCGGGGTTCAAGAGACCCAGTACTTC
>TRBV5-1|TRBJ2-3|NA|TRBD2
CASSSGLAGGPDTQYF
TGCGCCAGCAGCTCGGGACTAGCGGGGGGGCCAGATACGCAGTATTTT
>TRBV23-1|TRBJ1-5|NA|NA
CATGGDTLQPQHF
TGCGCCACCGGGGGGGACACACTTCAGCCCCAGCATTTT
>TRBV28|TRBJ2-7|NA|NA
CASSLPPPGMTGVTYEQYF
TGTGCCAGCAGTTTACCCCCCCCTGGGATGACGGGAGTCACCTACGAGCAGTACTTC
>TRBV28|TRBJ1-1|once|NA
CASSLPYRAPDLAFF
TGTGCCAGCAGTTTACCTTACAGGGCCCCGGACTTGGCTTTCTTT
>TRBV19|TRBJ1-1|NA|TRBD1
CASIQEGQGKNTEAFF
TGTGCCAGTATTCAGGAGGGACAGGGAAAGAACACTGAAGCTTTCTTT
>TRBV11-2|TRBJ2-3|NA|NA
CASSLAGDVADTQYF
TGTGCCAGCAGCTTAGCAGGGGATGTTGCAGATACGCAGTATTTT
>TRBV7-8|TRBJ2-3|NA|TRBD2
CASSRTSASTDTQYF
TGTGCCAGCAGCCGGACTAGCGCGTCCACAGATACGCAGTATTTT
>TRBV28|TRBJ1-1|NA|TRBD1
CASSFRGPNTEAFF
TGTGCCAGCAGTTTTAGGGGGCCGAACACTGAAGCTTTCTTT
>TRBV5-4|TRBJ2-7|NA|NA
CASSSYMDEQYF
TGTGCCAGCAGCTCGTACATGGACGAGCAGTACTTC
>TRBV9|TRBJ2-7|NA|NA
CASSVSGSYEQYF
TGTGCCAGCAGCGTAAGCGGGTCTTACGAGCAGTACTTC
>TRBV9|TRBJ1-3|once|NA
CASSEGGSGNTIYF
TGTGCCAGCAGCGAGGGGGGGTCTGGAAACACCATATATTTT
>TRBV2|TRBJ2-7|once|TRBD2
CASKGAGGDEQYF
TGTGCCAGCAAGGGAGCGGGAGGGGACGAGCAGTACTTC
>TRBV5-4|TRBJ2-2|NA|NA
CASSLQSGELFF
TGTGCCAGCAGCTTGCAGTCCGGGGAGCTGTTTTTT
>TRBV28|TRBJ1-4|NA|TRBD1
CASSLFGRGQGISEKLFF
TGTGCCAGCAGTTTATTTGGTCGAGGACAGGGAATAAGTGAAAAACTGTTTTTT